This TCR beta chain was documented in a study of T cell responses to AZD1222 COVID-19 vaccine. Findings and limits, study-wide: With dominance at 160-218 and 743-854, vaccine-associated CD4 TCRs spanned spike. Two AZD1222 doses significantly raised spike-specific TCR breadth and depth over controls.

CDR3 length equals 15 residues. The germline CDR1 and CDR2 sequences are SGHTA and FQGNSA. V lost 2 bases to trimming and J lost 1 base, with 12 bases between them. Repertoires were generated with immunoSEQ multiplex PCR, while TCRdb's copy carries only in-frame clones and drops some. The sample comprises roughly 20,000 clones, less than 85% of which are singletons, and around 40% rests with the top ten. Of note for this clone: No antigen is known for it.

The sample was peripheral blood, taken on day 0 of AZD1222 vaccination. This clonotype originated in an adult in good health. The chain uses TRBV7-2 and TRBJ2-7; D is unclear. DNA for the CDR3: TGTGCCAGCAGCTTATGGATTAGTGGGTCCTACGAGCAGTACTTC. Translation gives CASSLWISGSYEQYF.